These 10 T cell receptor beta chains share one sample of origin, sequenced in a study of low-dose radiotherapy and immunotherapy resistance in tumors. Regarding time point: before trial treatment. TRAV and TRBV primers primed cDNA for both TCRalpha and TCRbeta. A constant-region primer paired with the V-primer adapter amplified TCRs over about 18 PCR cycles. TCRdb re-called the reads with MiXCR, one entry per CDR3 protein. The sample includes fewer than 95,000 distinct CDR3 sequences, under 10% of them seen just once. The source was PBMCs, collected before treatment. These receptors all stem from a male donor with prostate cancer.

This clonotype has at least ten counts. This chain uses TRBV6-2 or TRBV6-3 with TRBJ2-7; 12 bases are a match to TRBD2. This CDR3 is 17 amino acids long. V dropped 5 bases and J dropped 4; count of bases not matched to a gene: 12. CDR1 and CDR2 from the germline V gene are MNHEY and SVGEGT. CDR3 loop: CASSGQNPLAGGYEQYF. The CDR3 nucleotides are TGTGCCAGCAGTGGGCAGAACCCCCTAGCGGGAGGGTACGAGCAGTACTTC.

This clonotype was counted many times. The chain employs TRBV28 and TRBJ2-5; D possibly corresponds to TRBD1 (6 bases). Trimming removed 2 bases at V and 5 bases at J, with 12 bases between. The CDR3 is made up of 14 amino acids. Germline-derived CDR1 and CDR2 are MDHEN and SYDVKM. In DNA form, the CDR3 reads TGTGCCAGCAGTTTAATCGGGACAATCGAGACCCAGTACTTC. This sequence encodes CASSLIGTIETQYF. The full variable domain, completed using reference TRBV28 and TRBJ2-5, is DVKVTQSSRYLVKRTGEKVFLECVQDMDHENMFWYRQDPGLGLRLIYFSYDVKMKEKGDIPEGYSVSREKKERFSLILESASTNQTSMYLCASSLIGTIETQYFGPGTRLLVL.

Many counts were recorded for this clonotype. The V call is TRBV27, the J call TRBJ2-4; TRBD1 matches at 11 bases. CDR1 is MNHEY, CDR2 SMNVEV, per germline (reference sequence). The CDR3 covers 20 residues. The junction had 16 bases not matched to a gene; V was cut back by 5 bases and J by 1 base. CDR3 in DNA: TGTGCCAGCAGTCCGCGGGACAGGGGGTTGGGGGTGAGCGCCAAAAACATTCAGTACTTC. Protein sequence: CASSPRDRGLGVSAKNIQYF.

This clonotype came up many times. This chain uses TRBV27 with TRBJ2-7; D unclear. The length of the CDR3 is 15 residues. V dropped 4 bases and J dropped 0 bases, with 13 bases sitting between them. The germline gives CDR1 MNHEY, CDR2 SMNVEV (reference sequence). The CDR3 DNA is TGTGCCAGCAGTTCGAGGACGGTAAGCTCCTACGAGCAGTACTTC. Translated: CASSSRTVSSYEQYF.

At least ten counts were recorded for this clonotype. The chain recombines TRBV5-4 with TRBJ2-5; TRBD2 matches 9 bases. CDR1 and CDR2 (germline): SGHNT, YYREEE (reference sequence). Losses at the gene ends were 4 bases for V and 4 bases for J; bases not matched to a gene: 8. This CDR3 region has 15 residues. CDR3 nucleotide sequence: TGTGCCAGCAGCCCGATAGCGGGAGCGGGAGAGACCCAGTACTTC. Amino acids: CASSPIAGAGETQYF.

This clonotype was seen at least ten times. This chain joins TRBV28 and TRBJ2-2, with 10 nucleotides matching TRBD2. V was pared by 8 bases and J by 6 bases, with 12 bases of the junction left unmatched. Germline V gene data show CDR1 as MDHEN and CDR2 as SYDVKM. The CDR3 runs to 16 residues. The CDR3 is CASVGLAGARAGELFF. In DNA, the CDR3 is TGTGCCAGCGTAGGGCTAGCGGGAGCCCGGGCCGGGGAGCTGTTTTTT.

Many counts were recorded for this clonotype. The V and J genes are TRBV10-3 and TRBJ2-5; 10 bases map to TRBD1. J gave up 2 bases and V 6 bases, and 9 bases lay outside the gene matches. Germline V gives CDR1 ENHRY, CDR2 SYGVKD. The CDR3 has 16 residues. CDR3 sequence: CAISPGTGAPQETQYF. CDR3 DNA: TGTGCCATCAGCCCCGGGACAGGGGCTCCACAAGAGACCCAGTACTTC.

This clonotype was counted at least ten times. The rearrangement links TRBV20-1 to TRBJ2-3; 8 bases match TRBD2. Per germline, CDR1 DFQATT and CDR2 SNEGSKA (reference sequence). The trim removed 6 bases at V and 10 bases at J, leaving 15 bases unmatched. The CDR3 covers 14 residues. DNA for the CDR3: TGCAGTGCAACCGGGACTAGGGGGGACGTTCCGCAGTATTTT. Residues: CSATGTRGDVPQYF.

This clonotype was seen ten or more times. The rearrangement uses TRBV4-3 and TRBJ1-4; unclear D gene. Germline assignment: CDR1 LGHNA and CDR2 YSLEER. This CDR3 is 13 amino acids long. The V end lost 5 bases, the J end lost 6 bases, and 10 bases lay between the germline ends. The chain's CDR3 is CASSWQPDEKLFF. The CDR3 DNA follows: TGCGCCAGCAGCTGGCAGCCGGATGAAAAACTGTTTTTT.

This clonotype was seen at least ten times. The chain has TRBV4-2 and TRBJ2-1, with 7 bases aligning to TRBD2. J gave up 0 bases and V 4 bases, and 9 bases lay outside the gene matches. The CDR3 is 17 residues long. Per germline, CDR1 LGHNA and CDR2 YNFKEQ. The CDR3 DNA is TGTGCCAGCAGCCCTCAAACTAGCGTTAGCTCCTACAATGAGCAGTTCTTC. It codes for CASSPQTSVSSYNEQFF.